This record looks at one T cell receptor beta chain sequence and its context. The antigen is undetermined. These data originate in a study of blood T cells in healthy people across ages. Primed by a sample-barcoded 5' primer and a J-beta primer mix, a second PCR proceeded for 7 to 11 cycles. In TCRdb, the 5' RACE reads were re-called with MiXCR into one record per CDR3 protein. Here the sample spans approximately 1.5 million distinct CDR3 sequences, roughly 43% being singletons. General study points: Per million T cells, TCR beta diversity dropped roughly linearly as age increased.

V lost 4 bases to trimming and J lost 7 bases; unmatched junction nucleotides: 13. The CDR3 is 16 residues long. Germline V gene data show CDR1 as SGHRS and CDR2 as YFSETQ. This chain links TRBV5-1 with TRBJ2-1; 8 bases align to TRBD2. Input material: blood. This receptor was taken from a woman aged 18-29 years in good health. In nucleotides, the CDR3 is TGCGCCAGCAGCCTCTCGGGTGGCGGGGGGCTGAATGAGCAGTTCTTC. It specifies CASSLSGGGGLNEQFF.